Below are 12 T cell receptor beta chains sequenced from a single sample in a study of cytomegalovirus exposure and HLA in healthy donors. Both 60 Vbeta primers and 13 Jbeta primers went into the PCR. Profiling relied on immunoSEQ multiplex PCR, and the TCRdb table lists in-frame clones only, not all of them. Of 150,000 to 200,000 clones in the sample, about 80% are singletons; the top ten hold roughly 2.1%. Sequenced: PBMCs. These receptors all stem from a woman between 18 and 30 years old in good health and CMV-seropositive.

The genes are TRBV4-3 and TRBJ1-5; tentatively, D is TRBD1 (6 bases). This CDR3 has 13 residues. Trimming shortened V by 2 bases and J by 7 bases, and 9 bases separated the two germline ends. Germline assignment: CDR1 LGHNA and CDR2 YSLEER. The CDR3 reads CASSQRTGQPQHF. The CDR3 bases are TGCGCCAGCAGCCAACGAACAGGGCAGCCCCAGCATTTT.

The CDR3 DNA follows: TGTGCCAGCCGTTTATCCCACACCCTTAATACTGAAGCTTTCTTT. Residues: CASRLSHTLNTEAFF. V usage is TRBV6-5 and J usage is TRBJ1-1; D gene ambiguous. V lost 8 bases and J 5 bases, leaving 21 bases between the germline ends. Germline CDR1 MNHEY, CDR2 SVGAGI. This CDR3 comprises 15 residues.

The chain combines TRBV5-1 with TRBJ2-5; 9 bases are a match to TRBD2. In germline, CDR1 is SGHRS, CDR2 YFSETQ. The CDR3 is made up of 17 amino acids. The V and J ends lost 0 bases and 2 bases, in that order; junction bases with no gene match: 8. CDR3 loop: CASSLAIAGARQETQYF. The CDR3 coding sequence is TGCGCCAGCAGCTTGGCGATAGCGGGGGCCCGACAAGAGACCCAGTACTTC.

V is TRBV15 and J is TRBJ1-5, with 8 bases aligning to TRBD1. Germline CDR1 LNHNV, CDR2 YYDKDF (reference sequence). CDR3 length: 18 amino acids. After removal of 5 bases from V and 0 bases from J, the junction contained 12 bases not matched to a gene. CDR3 amino acids: CATSGSQGALYSNQPQHF. CDR3 nucleotide sequence: TGTGCCACCAGCGGTTCCCAGGGGGCCCTCTATAGCAATCAGCCCCAGCATTTT.

This chain links TRBV11-2 with TRBJ2-1; 7 positions agree with TRBD2. J was trimmed by 7 bases and V by 6 bases; bases with no gene match: 9. The germline gives CDR1 SGHAT, CDR2 FQNNGV. The CDR3 contains 14 residues. The CDR3 reads CASRPGGSANEQFF. CDR3 coding DNA: TGTGCCAGCAGGCCCGGCGGGAGTGCAAATGAGCAGTTCTTC. The whole variable domain, filled in from reference TRBV11-2 and TRBJ2-1, reads EAGVAQSPRYKIIEKRQSVAFWCNPISGHATLYWYQQILGQGPKLLIQFQNNGVVDDSQLPKDRFSAERLKGVDSTLKIQPAKLEDSAVYLCASRPGGSANEQFFGPGTRLTVL.

The rearrangement uses TRBV6-5 and TRBJ1-4, with D tentatively TRBD1 (6 bases). V was shortened by 0 bases and J by 5 bases, with 13 bases between the two germline ends. Germline V gene data show CDR1 as MNHEY and CDR2 as SVGAGI. The CDR3 loop spans 16 amino acids. Here the CDR3 reads CASSYSLRQGNEKLFF. The CDR3 DNA follows: TGTGCCAGCAGTTACTCCTTAAGGCAGGGGAATGAAAAACTGTTTTTT.

The rearrangement links TRBV9 to TRBJ1-1, with D possibly matching TRBD1 (6 bases). The CDR3 totals 14 residues. The germline CDR1 and CDR2 sequences are SGDLS and YYNGEE. V lost 3 bases and J lost 1, with 10 bases in between. This chain's CDR3 is CASSGTAGNTEAFF. CDR3 coding DNA: TGTGCCAGCAGCGGGACAGCCGGGAACACTGAAGCTTTCTTT.

The chain uses TRBV6-1 and TRBJ2-7; D perhaps matches TRBD1 (7 bases). The CDR3 has 15 residues. In germline, CDR1 is MNHNS, CDR2 SASEGT. The V end was cut by 7 bases, the J end by 0 bases, with 16 bases between. This chain's CDR3 is CASKVEGASSYEQYV. The CDR3 DNA is TGTGCCAGCAAGGTGGAGGGGGCCAGCTCCTACGAGCAGTACGTC.

V is TRBV9 and J is TRBJ2-3, with 16 bases that match TRBD2. CDR3 size: 18 residues. The V segment lost 3 bases and the J segment 6 bases; nucleotides outside the gene matches: 10. The germline V gene has CDR1 SGDLS and CDR2 YYNGEE. CDR3 loop: CASSDPGTSGGAKDTQYF. The CDR3 DNA reads as TGTGCCAGCAGCGACCCGGGGACTAGCGGGGGGGCAAAGGATACGCAGTATTTT.

This clone was seen just once. The chain employs TRBV5-4 and TRBJ2-5, with 14 nucleotides matching TRBD2. Near its end, the DNA agrees better with TRBJ2-7, so the J call may be wrong. The CDR3 has 15 amino acids. Germline V gene sequence: CDR1 SGHNT, CDR2 YYREEE (reference sequence). The CDR3 DNA reads as TGTGCCAGCAGCGGACGGACTAGCGGGGGGCCCGAGCAGTACTTC. The encoded protein is CASSGRTSGGPEQYF.

The chain couples TRBV29-1 to TRBJ1-4; TRBD1 matches 8 bases. V was clipped by 1 base and J by 3 bases; unmatched bases: 1. This CDR3 contains 14 residues. Germline V gene sequence: CDR1 SQVTM, CDR2 ANQGSEA. CDR3 sequence: CSVEATGANEKLFF. CDR3 coding DNA: TGCAGCGTTGAAGCGACAGGGGCTAATGAAAAACTGTTTTTT.

The genes are TRBV7-3 and TRBJ2-5; no firm D call. Gene TRBJ2-7 matches the end of the DNA better, so the J call may be wrong. CDR3 length: 13 amino acids. Germline-derived CDR1 and CDR2 are SGHTA and FQGTGA. The CDR3 DNA follows: TGTGCCAGCAGCGCCGACTCGTACTACGAGCAGTACTTC. It specifies CASSADSYYEQYF.